These 17 T cell receptor beta chains were sequenced from one sample in a study of blood T cell repertoires in COVID-19. Using immunoSEQ multiplex PCR, the repertoire was profiled, and TCRdb retains in-frame clones only, with some absent. The table includes approximately 120,000 clones, about 89% detected once. Sequences were obtained from peripheral blood. Receptor source: a human donor with acute or convalescent COVID-19. The donor label of this sample is uncertain.

The rearrangement uses TRBV29-1 and TRBJ1-5, with D maybe TRBD1 (5 bases). Trimming cost V 6 bases and J 3 bases, with 12 bases left between them. From germline, CDR1 is SQVTM and CDR2 ANQGSEA. The CDR3 sequence is 13 residues long. The CDR3 reads CSVAGGYNQPQHF. In DNA, the CDR3 is TGCAGCGTCGCCGGGGGGTACAATCAGCCCCAGCATTTT.

The rearrangement joins TRBV5-1 to TRBJ2-2; 7 positions match TRBD2. V lost 1 base to trimming and J lost 2 bases; unmatched junction nucleotides: 5. The CDR3 is 16 amino acids. Germline V gene lookup returns CDR1 SGHRS and CDR2 YFSETQ. CDR3 residues: CASSLLSSGNTGELFF. The CDR3, as DNA: TGCGCCAGCAGCTTGCTGTCTAGCGGAAACACCGGGGAGCTGTTTTTT.

V gene TRBV30 combines with J gene TRBJ1-3; TRBD1 aligns across 7 bases. The junction had 8 bases not matched to a gene; V was cut back by 6 bases and J by 0 bases. Germline loops: CDR1 GTSNPN, CDR2 SVGIG (reference sequence). This CDR3 has 15 amino acids. The CDR3 bases are TGTGCCTGTCGACCGAGGACAGGCTCTGGAAACACCATATATTTT. Its protein product is CACRPRTGSGNTIYF. The full variable domain, rest sourced from reference TRBV30 and TRBJ1-3, is SQTIHQWPATLVQPVGSPLSLECTVEGTSNPNLYWYRQAAGRGLQLLFYSVGIGQISSEVPQNLSASRPQDRQFILSSKKLLLSDSGFYLCACRPRTGSGNTIYFGEGSWLTVV.

V is TRBV7-2 and J is TRBJ1-6; 7 nucleotides align to TRBD1. This CDR3 has 15 residues. In germline, CDR1 is SGHTA, CDR2 FQGNSA. V shed 1 base, J shed 6 bases, and the junction held 3 bases outside the gene matches. The CDR3 sequence is CASSLETGSNSPLHF. CDR3 in DNA: TGTGCCAGCAGCTTAGAGACAGGGAGTAATTCACCCCTCCACTTT.

This chain uses TRBV6-5 with TRBJ2-6; D possibly corresponds to TRBD1 (5 bases). V was clipped by 9 bases and J by 2 bases, with 11 bases between them. The CDR3 totals 14 residues. Per germline, CDR1 MNHEY and CDR2 SVGAGI. The CDR3 DNA is TGTGCCAGTATGCAGGGTCCTGGGGCCAACGTCCTGACTTTC. This sequence encodes CASMQGPGANVLTF.

The chain couples TRBV7-9 to TRBJ2-5; 13 bases are shared with TRBD2. J gave up 1 base and V 4 bases, and 6 bases lay outside the gene matches. CDR1 is SEHNR and CDR2 is FQNEAQ in the germline V gene (reference sequence). The CDR3 has 17 residues. The CDR3 DNA is TGTGCCAGCAGCTCAAGACTAGCGGGGGGTCCCCAAGAGACCCAGTACTTC. Translated: CASSSRLAGGPQETQYF.

The chain combines TRBV7-3 with TRBJ1-1; no definite D call. Between the trimmed V and J ends, which lost 4 bases and 0 bases, there was a span of 6 bases. Germline-derived CDR1 and CDR2 are SGHTA and FQGTGA. The CDR3 sequence is 13 residues long. This CDR3 reads CASSSQMNTEAFF. The CDR3 DNA follows: TGTGCCAGCAGCTCACAGATGAACACTGAAGCTTTCTTT.

The chain employs TRBV7-2 and TRBJ2-3, with 10 bases aligning to TRBD2. The trim removed 5 bases at V and 6 bases at J, leaving 8 bases unmatched. CDR1 is SGHTA, CDR2 FQGNSA, per germline. This CDR3 region has 15 residues. The CDR3 nucleotides are TGTGCCAGCAGCCCCCGAGGTAGCGGGGGGGATACGCAGTATTTT. Its translation: CASSPRGSGGDTQYF.

This clone was recorded only once. A read error may produce the germline difference seen at one junction end. The rearrangement joins TRBV12-3 or TRBV12-4 to TRBJ2-7, with 10 bases that match TRBD2. This CDR3 is 11 amino acids long. DNA of the CDR3: TGTGCCAGCAGTTTTGGGACTAGCGCCAACTTC. Protein product: CASSFGTSANF.

This chain connects TRBV19 to TRBJ1-3, with a tentative D call TRBD1 (5 bases). The CDR3 contains 14 residues. Germline-derived CDR1 and CDR2 are LNHDA and SQIVND (reference sequence). V was clipped by 8 bases and J by 4 bases, with 15 bases between them. This CDR3 is CASGTAFPGNTIYF. The CDR3, as DNA: TGTGCCAGTGGGACTGCTTTCCCGGGAAACACCATATATTTT.

The rearrangement joins TRBV3-1 (or the pseudogene TRBV3-2) to TRBJ1-5; TRBD1 agrees at 11 bases. The CDR3 has 19 residues. Looked up from germline, CDR1 is LGHDT and CDR2 is YNNKEL (reference sequence). V shed 4 bases, J shed 0 bases, and the junction held 11 bases outside the gene matches. The CDR3 bases are TGTGCCAGCAGCCCGGAGCCCGGGACAGGGGGGAATAGCAATCAGCCCCAGCATTTT. Its protein product is CASSPEPGTGGNSNQPQHF.

The genes are TRBV18 and TRBJ1-5; the D is unclear. CDR1 KGHSH and CDR2 LQKENI come from the germline V gene. V lost 5 bases and J lost 8, with 10 bases in between. The CDR3 sequence is 12 residues long. CDR3: CASSKTREPQHF. The DNA for the CDR3 is TGTGCCAGCTCAAAAACTCGGGAGCCCCAGCATTTT. The whole variable domain, remainder taken from reference TRBV18 and TRBJ1-5, is NAGVMQNPRHLVRRRGQEARLRCSPMKGHSHVYWYRQLPEEGLKFMVYLQKENIIDESGMPKERFSAEFPKEGPSILRIQQVVRGDSAAYFCASSKTREPQHFGDGTRLSIL.

The chain combines TRBV7-8 with TRBJ2-7; 9 bases agree with TRBD1. There are 16 residues in the CDR3. The germline gives CDR1 SGHVS, CDR2 FQNEAQ. J gave up 0 bases and V 5 bases, and 8 bases lay outside the gene matches. Written as DNA, the CDR3 is TGTGCCAGCAGCCTTGGGACAGGGAAAAGCTCCTACGAGCAGTACTTC. Its protein is CASSLGTGKSSYEQYF.

V usage is TRBV5-8 and J usage is TRBJ2-7; TRBD1 aligns across 9 bases. J was trimmed by 4 bases and V by 4 bases; bases with no gene match: 6. This CDR3 contains 14 residues. CDR1 and CDR2 from the germline V gene are SGHTS and YDEGEE. The CDR3 loop is CASSQTGGGYEQYF. CDR3 bases: TGTGCCAGCAGCCAGACAGGGGGTGGATACGAGCAGTACTTC.

This chain links TRBV5-5 with TRBJ1-1, with a possible D match to TRBD1 (6 bases). The germline CDR1 and CDR2 sequences are SGHKS and YYEKEE (reference sequence). The CDR3 is 13 amino acids. The germline V and J ends were trimmed by 5 bases and 7 bases, with 15 bases remaining between them. The CDR3 DNA reads TGTGCCAGCAGTACGGGGGGGCTTAGTGAAGCTTTCTTT. Amino acid sequence: CASSTGGLSEAFF.

This chain uses TRBV12-3 or TRBV12-4 with TRBJ2-1, with no clear D. The CDR3 consists of 12 residues. V was trimmed by 0 bases and J by 9 bases, leaving 6 bases between them. The CDR3 region is CASSLARGEQFF. CDR3 DNA sequence: TGTGCCAGCAGTTTAGCGCGAGGTGAGCAGTTCTTC.

The chain couples TRBV3-1 (or the pseudogene TRBV3-2) to TRBJ2-7; no definite D call. V dropped 1 base and J dropped 6 bases, with 10 bases sitting between them. This CDR3 comprises 13 residues. Germline values: CDR1 LGHDT, CDR2 YNNKEL (reference sequence). CDR3: CASSQGRASEQYF. In DNA, the CDR3 is TGTGCCAGCAGCCAAGGTAGAGCGTCCGAGCAGTACTTC.